Listed here are 30 T cell receptor beta chains from one sample, sequenced in a study of neoadjuvant nivolumab and ipilimumab in lung cancer. Sequenced by immunoSEQ multiplex PCR; TCRdb stores in-frame clones only, minus some. The sample yields about 4,700 clones, around 80% seen once. Sequenced here: normal lung tissue adjacent to the tumor, sampled after neoadjuvant nivolumab, alone or with ipilimumab, at or shortly before surgery. The receptors were gathered from an adult with non-small cell lung cancer. Some clones in this sample may be carry-over from other donors' samples.

The gene calls are TRBV27 and TRBJ2-3; 8 bases fit TRBD2. The CDR3 extends over 14 amino acids. With V trimmed by 1 base and J by 7 bases, 4 bases remained unmatched. Germline values: CDR1 MNHEY, CDR2 SMNVEV (reference sequence). CDR3 amino acids: CASSLYGRGYTQYF. The CDR3 bases are TGTGCCAGCAGTTTATACGGGAGGGGCTATACGCAGTATTTT.

The chain carries TRBV6-5 and TRBJ2-2, with 8 nucleotides matching TRBD1. The CDR3 length is 15 residues. Per germline, CDR1 MNHEY and CDR2 SVGAGI. The V and J ends lost 6 bases and 7 bases, in that order; junction bases with no gene match: 10. CDR3 region: CASRSTDRGIGELFF. The DNA of the CDR3 is TGTGCCAGCAGAAGTACCGACAGGGGTATCGGGGAGCTGTTTTTT.

The chain links TRBV5-1 to TRBJ1-4, with 10 bases lining up with TRBD1. The CDR3 runs to 15 residues. From germline, CDR1 is SGHRS and CDR2 YFSETQ. The V gene end was trimmed by 3 bases and the J gene end by 8 bases; junction bases not matched to a gene: 7. Here the CDR3 DNA reads TGCGCCAGCAGCTCCACCGGGACAGGGGCGGAAAAACTGTTTTTT. Translated, it gives CASSSTGTGAEKLFF.

J is TRBJ2-1 and V is TRBV5-1, with TRBD2 identical over 10 bases. Germline values: CDR1 SGHRS, CDR2 YFSETQ. The CDR3 has 15 residues. Trimming cost V 0 bases and J 8 bases; bases outside gene matches: 5. CDR3 sequence reads: CASSLALAGVDEQFF. CDR3 sequence (DNA): TGCGCCAGCAGCTTGGCGCTAGCGGGAGTAGATGAGCAGTTCTTC. Full variable domain (remainder filled in from reference TRBV5-1 and TRBJ2-1): KAGVTQTPRYLIKTRGQQVTLSCSPISGHRSVSWYQQTPGQGLQFLFEYFSETQRNKGNFPGRFSGRQFSNSRSEMNVSTLELGDSALYLCASSLALAGVDEQFFGPGTRLTVL.

The chain combines TRBV18 with TRBJ1-5; D is undetermined. V was trimmed by 2 bases and J by 3 bases, leaving 8 bases between them. CDR1 KGHSH and CDR2 LQKENI come from the germline V gene. This CDR3 has 14 amino acids. CDR3 residues: CASSPGRLNQPQHF. The CDR3 DNA reads as TGTGCCAGCTCACCAGGACGACTCAATCAGCCCCAGCATTTT.

The chain is built from TRBV27 and TRBJ2-3; D gene ambiguous. This CDR3 spans 15 amino acids. V was trimmed by 5 bases and J by 2 bases, leaving 14 bases between them. CDR1 MNHEY and CDR2 SMNVEV come from the germline V gene (reference sequence). Here the CDR3 DNA reads TGTGCCAGCAGTCCCGGTTACGCGCCCACAGATACGCAGTATTTT. Translated, it gives CASSPGYAPTDTQYF.

This chain joins TRBV18 and TRBJ2-2; 7 bases are shared with TRBD1. V lost 6 bases and J lost 1; bases outside the gene matches: 5. The CDR3 is 15 amino acids. Germline-derived CDR1 and CDR2 are KGHSH and LQKENI. The CDR3 DNA sequence: TGTGCCAGCTCCCTGGACAGGCAGAACACCGGGGAGCTGTTTTTT. Translated: CASSLDRQNTGELFF.

This clone was seen more than once but under ten times. This chain links TRBV7-9 with TRBJ2-7, with 9 bases matching TRBD1. V shed 1 base and J 6 bases; nucleotides not matched to a gene: 10. Germline V gives CDR1 SEHNR, CDR2 FQNEAQ (reference sequence). The CDR3 is made up of 16 amino acids. The CDR3 DNA reads as TGTGCCAGCAGCTTAGGTGGGACAGGGAGATTGAGCGAGCAGTACTTC. Translated, it gives CASSLGGTGRLSEQYF.

The rearrangement joins TRBV12-1 to TRBJ1-3. TRBV12-1 is listed as a pseudogene. CDR3 length equals 17 residues. CDR3 loop: CASSFNRRVENGNTIYF. CDR3 coding DNA: TGTGCCAGCAGCTTCAACCGGAGGGTAGAGAATGGAAACACCATATATTTT.

This clone was seen only a few times. The rearrangement links TRBV30 to TRBJ1-2; 8 nucleotides line up with TRBD1. Unmatched junction bases numbered 3, after V lost 0 bases and J lost 9 bases. The CDR3 spans 12 residues. Germline CDR1 and CDR2: GTSNPN and SVGIG (reference sequence). The CDR3 bases are TGTGCCTGGAGTGTACAGGGGGAAAGCTACACCTTC. It yields the protein CAWSVQGESYTF.

This sequence joins TRBV5-4 and TRBJ2-7; D gene ambiguous. V was trimmed by 2 bases and J by 5 bases, leaving 8 bases between them. Germline V CDR1 and CDR2: SGHNT, YYREEE (reference sequence). The CDR3 has 12 amino acids. CDR3 in amino acids: CASSFQENEQYF. In nucleotides, the CDR3 is TGTGCCAGCAGCTTCCAGGAAAACGAGCAGTACTTC.

This clone was observed a few times. The chain combines TRBV19 with TRBJ2-7; 8 bases fit TRBD2. Looked up from germline, CDR1 is LNHDA and CDR2 is SQIVND (reference sequence). The CDR3 loop spans 15 amino acids. J was trimmed by 0 bases and V by 3 bases; bases with no gene match: 4. CDR3 sequence reads: CASSITSGSSYEQYF. The CDR3 DNA sequence: TGTGCCAGTAGTATCACTAGCGGCAGCTCCTACGAGCAGTACTTC.

The rearrangement uses TRBV5-1 and TRBJ2-5, with 13 positions matching TRBD2. The CDR3 has 15 residues. Germline assignment: CDR1 SGHRS and CDR2 YFSETQ. With 7 bases clipped from V and 5 bases from J, the junction kept 8 bases outside the gene matches. In DNA, the CDR3 is TGCGCCAGCTCCGACGGACTAGCGGGAGTTGAGACCCAGTACTTC. Translating it yields CASSDGLAGVETQYF.

V and J are TRBV10-2 and TRBJ2-3, with no clear D. V was shortened by 2 bases and J by 9 bases, with 12 bases between the two germline ends. There are 13 residues in the CDR3. Germline V gene data show CDR1 as WSHSY and CDR2 as SAAADI. This chain's CDR3 is CASSERTDGTQYF. The CDR3 DNA follows: TGCGCCAGCAGTGAGAGAACCGACGGGACGCAGTATTTT.

This clone was counted only a few times. V gene TRBV27 combines with J gene TRBJ2-7; D call uncertain. V lost 1 base and J 6 bases, leaving 10 bases between the germline ends. The germline CDR1 and CDR2 sequences are MNHEY and SMNVEV (reference sequence). The CDR3 consists of 13 residues. In DNA form, the CDR3 reads TGTGCCAGCAGTTTATTTTTCGGTGGCGAGCAGTACTTC. It translates to CASSLFFGGEQYF.

There are a few counts of this clone. The gene calls are TRBV9 and TRBJ2-1, with D perhaps TRBD2 (6 bases). The CDR3 is made up of 15 amino acids. Germline V CDR1 and CDR2: SGDLS, YYNGEE. V was shortened by 3 bases and J by 2 bases, with 12 bases between the two germline ends. DNA of the CDR3: TGTGCCAGCAGCGAGTCGGGGACTCCCTACAATGAGCAGTTCTTC. The encoded protein is CASSESGTPYNEQFF.

The chain has TRBV4-3 and TRBJ2-1; 8 nucleotides agree with TRBD2. V dropped 5 bases and J dropped 1; count of bases not matched to a gene: 13. The CDR3 is made up of 18 amino acids. Germline V lookup: CDR1 LGHNA, CDR2 YSLEER. CDR3: CASSAASGPRGSYNEQFF. The CDR3 DNA follows: TGCGCCAGCAGCGCCGCTAGCGGGCCCCGGGGGTCCTACAATGAGCAGTTCTTC.

V usage is TRBV7-2 and J usage is TRBJ1-2; D not certain. V gave up 5 bases and J gave up 2 bases, with 6 bases separating them. CDR3 length: 12 amino acids. In germline, CDR1 is SGHTA, CDR2 FQGNSA. CDR3 residues: CASSLTNYGYTF. CDR3 nucleotides: TGTGCCAGCAGCCTTACCAACTATGGCTACACCTTC.

The chain recombines TRBV7-9 with TRBJ2-7; 7 bases are shared with TRBD2. V trimming: 5 bases; J trimming: 4 bases; junction bases outside the gene matches: 17. The CDR3 loop spans 17 amino acids. Germline lookup yields CDR1 SEHNR and CDR2 FQNEAQ (reference sequence). The CDR3 sequence: CASSTAGFEESKYEQYF. The CDR3 bases are TGTGCCAGCAGCACAGCGGGGTTCGAGGAGTCAAAATACGAGCAGTACTTC.

The chain couples TRBV7-9 to TRBJ2-3; D ambiguous. CDR1 SEHNR and CDR2 FQNEAQ come from the germline V gene (reference sequence). V lost 5 bases and J 8 bases, leaving 11 bases between the germline ends. The CDR3 has 12 amino acids. The CDR3 DNA follows: TGTGCCAGCAGCCTGGTAGGCGGTACGCAGTATTTT. This codes for CASSLVGGTQYF.

The CDR3 sequence is CASSLGQGGQPQHF. The CDR3 DNA follows: TGCGCCAGCAGCTTGGGACAGGGGGGTCAGCCCCAGCATTTT. This chain joins TRBV5-1 and TRBJ1-5, with 9 bases identical to TRBD1. The CDR3 consists of 14 residues. Per the germline V gene, CDR1 is SGHRS and CDR2 is YFSETQ. V trimming: 0 bases; J trimming: 6 bases; junction bases outside the gene matches: 1.

This clone was counted a few times. The rearrangement joins TRBV18 to TRBJ2-1, with 12 bases aligning to TRBD2. In germline, CDR1 is KGHSH, CDR2 LQKENI. The CDR3 runs 17 residues. V was pared by 3 bases and J by 4 bases, with 7 bases of the junction left unmatched. This CDR3 is CASSPRPGTSGYNEQFF. The CDR3 DNA reads as TGTGCCAGCTCACCGAGGCCTGGGACTAGCGGGTACAATGAGCAGTTCTTC.

The V and J genes are TRBV5-1 and TRBJ2-3; D may be TRBD2 (5 bases). This CDR3 spans 16 amino acids. The germline gives CDR1 SGHRS, CDR2 YFSETQ. Trimming pared 0 bases from V and 3 bases from J, leaving 14 bases between. The CDR3 nucleotides are TGCGCCAGCAGCTTGGTTGTGAGCTCGGGGACAGATACGCAGTATTTT. Translation: CASSLVVSSGTDTQYF.

The V and J genes are TRBV5-1 and TRBJ2-7; 12 nucleotides match TRBD2. Germline trimming cut 8 bases from V and 4 bases from J; bases unmatched to any gene: 7. The CDR3 runs to 14 residues. CDR1 and CDR2 from the germline V gene are SGHRS and YFSETQ. The chain's CDR3 is CASTQGLAGYEQYF. Here the CDR3 DNA reads TGCGCCAGTACTCAGGGACTAGCGGGTTACGAGCAGTACTTC. The full variable domain, rest sourced from reference TRBV5-1 and TRBJ2-7, is KAGVTQTPRYLIKTRGQQVTLSCSPISGHRSVSWYQQTPGQGLQFLFEYFSETQRNKGNFPGRFSGRQFSNSRSEMNVSTLELGDSALYLCASTQGLAGYEQYFGPGTRLTVT.

This clone showed up just once. V and J are TRBV9 and TRBJ2-7; 7 nucleotides align to TRBD2. Germline V CDR1 and CDR2: SGDLS, YYNGEE. The CDR3 extends over 16 amino acids. The ends lost 0 bases at V and 6 bases at J; junction bases unmatched: 12. The DNA for the CDR3 is TGTGCCAGCAGCGTAGGATCGGCGGGAGAAGTAAGCGAGCAGTACTTC. Translated, it gives CASSVGSAGEVSEQYF.

This chain connects TRBV2 to TRBJ2-7; no definite D call. CDR3 size: 12 residues. Germline V CDR1 and CDR2: SNHLY, FYNNEI. V lost 4 bases and J 10 bases, leaving 14 bases between the germline ends. The CDR3 DNA follows: TGTGCCAGCAGTGGCCTGGTTGCCCGACAGTACTTC. Its translation: CASSGLVARQYF.

The CDR3 reads CASSLGSNQPQHF. In DNA form, the CDR3 reads TGTGCCAGCAGCTTGGGGAGCAATCAGCCCCAGCATTTT. The chain carries TRBV5-5 and TRBJ1-5; D not resolved. CDR1 and CDR2 from the germline V gene are SGHKS and YYEKEE (reference sequence). V was trimmed by 0 bases and J by 1 base, leaving 2 bases between them. The CDR3 totals 13 residues.

The rearrangement joins TRBV5-6 to TRBJ1-4; D might be TRBD1 (5 bases). CDR1 is SGHDT, CDR2 YYEEEE, per germline. Deletions cut 1 base from V and 6 bases from J, with 13 bases between. This CDR3 comprises 15 residues. CDR3 residues: CASSLSGPGHEKLFF. The CDR3 nucleotides are TGTGCCAGCAGCTTGAGTGGGCCAGGGCATGAAAAACTGTTTTTT.

The V gene is TRBV28, the J gene TRBJ1-5; D is unclear. Germline CDR1 reads MDHEN; CDR2 reads SYDVKM. The V and J ends lost 2 bases and 1 base respectively, with 6 bases between them. The CDR3 extends over 14 amino acids. CDR3 nucleotide sequence: TGTGCCAGCAGTTTAATGGGAAGCAATCAGCCCCAGCATTTT. Translated, it gives CASSLMGSNQPQHF.

The V call is TRBV12-2, the J call TRBJ2-2; the table's D call, TRBD2, was not checked against the DNA. TRBV12-2 is shown as a pseudogene. The CDR3 length is 20 residues. DNA for the CDR3: TGTGCAAGTCGCTCCCTTGCCTGGCTAGCGGGAGTAGAGAACACCGGGGAGCTGTTTTTT. The encoded protein is CASRSLAWLAGVENTGELFF.